This T cell receptor beta chain was captured in a study of CD8+ T cells in alopecia areata. About the study: Treated patients were given 5 to 10 mg oral tofacitinib twice daily. Findings and caveats of the study: Tofacitinib produced a significant decrease in scalp clonality and in expanded CD8+ clones among the top 100.

Looked up from germline, CDR1 is SGHTA and CDR2 is FQGNSA. The CDR3 is 14 amino acids. V lost 5 bases, J lost 1 base, and 11 bases lay in between. cDNA prepared by RNA extraction and subsequent reverse transcription served as the template for sequencing. The method was immunoSEQ multiplex PCR; TCRdb's version includes in-frame clones alone and lacks a portion of them. The table has about 190,000 clones, less than 65% seen once. Documented treatment: oral pan-JAK inhibitor, 5-10 mg twice daily. Individuals with alopecia areata gave both lesional scalp punch biopsies and peripheral blood for collection. Note on this clone: Antigen: not known.

The specimen was CD4+ T cells sorted from blood, collected at week 24, from a patient treated with tofacitinib. The V and J genes are TRBV7-2 and TRBJ1-2; D call uncertain. The receptor was isolated from a human donor with alopecia areata. The CDR3 protein is CASSPTVDNYGYTF. The CDR3 DNA follows: TGTGCCAGCAGCCCCACAGTGGATAACTATGGCTACACCTTC.